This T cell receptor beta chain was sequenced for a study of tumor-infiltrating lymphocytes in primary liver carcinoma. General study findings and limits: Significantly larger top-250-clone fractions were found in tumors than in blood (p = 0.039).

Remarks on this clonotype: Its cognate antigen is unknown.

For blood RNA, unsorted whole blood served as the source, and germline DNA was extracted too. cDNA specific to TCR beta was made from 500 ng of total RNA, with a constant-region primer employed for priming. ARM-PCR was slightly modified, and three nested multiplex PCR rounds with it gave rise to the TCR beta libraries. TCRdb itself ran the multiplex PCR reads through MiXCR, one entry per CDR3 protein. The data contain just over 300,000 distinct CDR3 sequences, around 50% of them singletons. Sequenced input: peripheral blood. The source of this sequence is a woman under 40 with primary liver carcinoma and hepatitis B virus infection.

CDR3 nucleotide sequence: TGTGCCACAATCACGCGAGGGGCTGGAAACACCATATATTTT. This codes for CATITRGAGNTIYF. This chain uses TRBV28 with TRBJ1-3; D is perhaps TRBD1 (5 bases). CDR1 and CDR2 from the germline V gene are MDHEN and SYDVKM. The CDR3 spans 14 residues. V was pared by 10 bases and J by 2 bases, with 15 bases between.